This TCR beta chain originates from a study of T cell responses to AZD1222 COVID-19 vaccine. General study findings and limits: Seropositivity was recorded at baseline in only five to seven AZD1222 recipients. There were mostly white British donors and more females than males, and clonal diversity was possibly underestimated. Spike regions recognized by vaccine-associated CD4 TCRs spanned the protein, led by 160-218 and 743-854. Targets within unmutated variant regions were reportedly found for nearly half of spike-specific TCRs.

Germline loops: CDR1 MGHDK, CDR2 SYGVNS. The CDR3 extends over 14 amino acids. Trimming cost V 6 bases and J 2 bases, with 12 bases left between them. To note about this clone: Its antigen is unidentified.

Profiling relied on immunoSEQ multiplex PCR, and the TCRdb table lists in-frame clones only, not all of them. This sample has 150,000 to 160,000 clones, with around 86% found just once. The sequence derives from an adult who received the AZD1222 COVID-19 vaccine. The rearrangement links TRBV25-1 to TRBJ2-3; D is possibly TRBD2 (5 bases). The material was peripheral blood, obtained 28 days after the second AZD1222 dose. CDR3 residues: CASSTPRATDTQYF. The CDR3 DNA reads as TGTGCCAGCAGCACCCCGCGGGCCACAGATACGCAGTATTTT.